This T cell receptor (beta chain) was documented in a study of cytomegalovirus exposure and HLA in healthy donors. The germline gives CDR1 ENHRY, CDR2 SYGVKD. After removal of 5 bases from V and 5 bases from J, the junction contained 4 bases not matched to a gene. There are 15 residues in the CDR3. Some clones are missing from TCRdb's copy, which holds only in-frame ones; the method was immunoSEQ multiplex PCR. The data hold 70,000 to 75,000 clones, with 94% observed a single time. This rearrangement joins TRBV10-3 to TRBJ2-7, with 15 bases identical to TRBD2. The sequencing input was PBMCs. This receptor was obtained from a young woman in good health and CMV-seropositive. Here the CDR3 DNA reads TGTGCCATCAGTCCCGGACTAGCGGGGGGGCACGAGCAGTACTTC. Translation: CAISPGLAGGHEQYF.